This is a list of T cell receptor beta chains from one sample in a study of identical twins. TCRdb re-called the 5' RACE reads with MiXCR, one entry per CDR3 protein. The repertoire has some 500,000 distinct CDR3 sequences, approximately 15% of them found once; the top ten carry about 0.52%. These data are also associated with another study on yellow fever vaccine responses in identical twins.

Sample: CD4+ T cells sorted from blood. These receptor sequences come from a woman between 18 and 29 years old in good health. CDR3s include the opening cysteine and the closing phenylalanine or tryptophan. D genes are given only for firm matches. Clone size is given for some rows only: seen once, a few or many times, or a class if the clone is expanded.

d_gene,abundance,j_gene,v_gene,CDR3aa,CDR3nt
NA,NA,TRBJ1-4,TRBV5-1,CASSQYSSPNEKLFF,TGCGCCAGCAGCCAGTACTCAAGCCCTAATGAAAAACTGTTTTTT
NA,NA,TRBJ2-7,TRBV5-1,CASSARTEAYEQYF,TGCGCCAGCAGCGCTAGGACAGAGGCCTACGAGCAGTACTTC
NA,NA,TRBJ2-5,TRBV15,CATSRGQGLDKETQYF,TGTGCCACCAGCAGAGGGCAAGGTTTGGACAAGGAGACCCAGTACTTC
TRBD2,NA,TRBJ2-1,TRBV7-6,CAGSLGTSGNNEQFF,TGTGCCGGCAGCTTAGGGACTAGCGGCAACAATGAGCAGTTCTTC
NA,NA,TRBJ1-6,TRBV6-2/TRBV6-3,CASSYGRKTENSPLHF,TGTGCCAGCAGTTACGGGCGGAAAACGGAGAATTCACCCCTCCACTTT
NA,few,TRBJ2-1,TRBV20-1,CSARNVPSSYNEQFF,TGCAGTGCTAGAAACGTCCCGAGCTCCTACAATGAGCAGTTCTTC
TRBD1,NA,TRBJ2-7,TRBV28,CASIQPPGTGHYEQYF,TGTGCCAGCATCCAACCCCCCGGGACAGGGCACTACGAGCAGTACTTC
NA,few,TRBJ2-1,TRBV7-2,CASSLAIEVASYNEQFF,TGTGCCAGCAGCTTAGCGATCGAGGTAGCATCGTACAATGAGCAGTTCTTC
NA,many,TRBJ2-7,TRBV4-3,CASSQDWTRYEQYF,TGCGCCAGCAGCCAAGACTGGACCAGGTACGAGCAGTACTTC
NA,NA,TRBJ1-4,TRBV28,CASTLGTANEKLFF,TGTGCCAGCACTTTAGGCACAGCGAATGAAAAACTGTTTTTT
NA,few,TRBJ2-7,TRBV20-1,CSARDFRTLDEQYF,TGCAGTGCTAGAGATTTTCGGACATTGGACGAGCAGTACTTC
NA,few,TRBJ2-2,TRBV30,CAWSPLKGGVGELFF,TGTGCCTGGAGTCCCCTCAAAGGGGGGGTCGGGGAGCTGTTTTTT
TRBD2,few,TRBJ2-3,TRBV28,CASSHQRGSTDTQYF,TGTGCCAGCAGTCACCAGCGGGGGAGCACAGATACGCAGTATTTT
NA,NA,TRBJ2-3,TRBV2,CASSSGTLIFTDTQYF,TGTGCCAGCAGTTCCGGGACCCTTATTTTCACAGATACGCAGTATTTT
TRBD2,few,TRBJ2-1,TRBV28,CASLLTSGARSYNEQFF,TGTGCCAGCCTCCTGACTAGCGGGGCCCGCTCCTACAATGAGCAGTTCTTC
NA,once,TRBJ2-1,TRBV15,CATSRVGGGEQFF,TGTGCCACCAGCAGAGTCGGGGGTGGGGAGCAGTTCTTC